The sample holds a few counts of the clone carrying this TCR beta chain. The antigen remains unidentified. These data originate in a study of T cell responses to AZD1222 COVID-19 vaccine. Findings and limits, study-wide: Two AZD1222 doses significantly raised spike-specific TCR breadth and depth over controls.

Assay: immunoSEQ multiplex PCR; the TCRdb copy retains only in-frame clones and omits some. The sample has some 150,000 clones, approximately 88% seen once. Germline CDR1 SGDLS, CDR2 YYNGEE. The CDR3 is made up of 15 amino acids. The ends lost 2 bases at V and 8 bases at J; junction bases unmatched: 8. This TCR was recovered from an adult who received the MenACWY meningococcal vaccine as a control. The rearrangement links TRBV9 to TRBJ1-4, with 8 bases matching TRBD1. The specimen was peripheral blood, collected 28 days after the second dose of the MenACWY control vaccine. For the CDR3, the DNA is TGTGCCAGCAGCGTCGGGGGACAGGCTGACGAAAAACTGTTTTTT. Translated, it gives CASSVGGQADEKLFF.